This T cell receptor (beta chain) came from a study of cytomegalovirus exposure and HLA in healthy donors. Primers for the PCR totalled 60 Vbeta and 13 Jbeta. Produced via immunoSEQ multiplex PCR; TCRdb's table is partial and in-frame only. The table lists 150,000 or so clones, more than 70% of them singletons. About this clone: Its antigen is undetermined.

Study outcomes and limitations: It was taken for granted in presence/absence analyses that sequencing depth across donors was roughly uniform. Later work found most CMV-associated TCR beta chains apparently HLA-restricted.

V dropped 3 bases and J dropped 2; count of bases not matched to a gene: 5. This CDR3 is 14 amino acids long. In germline, CDR1 is SGHRS, CDR2 YFSETQ. Sample: PBMCs. This TCR came from a man between 50 and 59 years old in good health and CMV-seronegative. The V gene is TRBV5-1, the J gene TRBJ2-7, with 7 positions matching TRBD1. The chain's CDR3 is CASSSGQRTYEQYF. The CDR3 DNA reads as TGCGCCAGCAGCTCGGGACAGCGGACCTACGAGCAGTACTTC. Full variable domain (remainder filled in from reference TRBV5-1 and TRBJ2-7): KAGVTQTPRYLIKTRGQQVTLSCSPISGHRSVSWYQQTPGQGLQFLFEYFSETQRNKGNFPGRFSGRQFSNSRSEMNVSTLELGDSALYLCASSSGQRTYEQYFGPGTRLTVT.